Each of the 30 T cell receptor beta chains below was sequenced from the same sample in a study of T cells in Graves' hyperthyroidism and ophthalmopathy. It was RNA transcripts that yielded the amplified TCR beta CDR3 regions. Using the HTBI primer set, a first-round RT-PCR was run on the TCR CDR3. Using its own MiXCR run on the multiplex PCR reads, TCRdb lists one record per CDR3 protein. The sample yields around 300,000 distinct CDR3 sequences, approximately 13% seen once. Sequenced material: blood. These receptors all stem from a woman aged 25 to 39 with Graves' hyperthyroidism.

The CDR3 region has the DNA TGTGCCACACGACAGGGATCCTACGAGCAGTACTTC. It encodes CATRQGSYEQYF. The genes are TRBV6-1 and TRBJ2-7, with TRBD1 matching over 7 bases. The CDR3 loop spans 12 amino acids. CDR1 and CDR2 (germline): MNHNS, SASEGT. V lost 10 bases, J lost 1 base, and 4 bases stayed unmatched.

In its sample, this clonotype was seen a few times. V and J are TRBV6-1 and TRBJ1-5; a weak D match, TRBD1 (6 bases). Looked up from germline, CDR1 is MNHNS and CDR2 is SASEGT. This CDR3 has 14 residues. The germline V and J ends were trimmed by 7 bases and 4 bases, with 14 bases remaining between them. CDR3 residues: CASIAQGTNQPQHF. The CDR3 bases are TGTGCCAGCATCGCGCAGGGGACGAATCAGCCCCAGCATTTT.

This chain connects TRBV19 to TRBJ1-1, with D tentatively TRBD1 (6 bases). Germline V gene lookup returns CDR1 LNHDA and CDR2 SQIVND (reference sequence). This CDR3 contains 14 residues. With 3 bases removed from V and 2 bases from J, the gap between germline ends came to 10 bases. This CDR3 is CASSMETGNTEAFF. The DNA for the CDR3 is TGTGCCAGTAGTATGGAGACAGGTAACACTGAAGCTTTCTTT.

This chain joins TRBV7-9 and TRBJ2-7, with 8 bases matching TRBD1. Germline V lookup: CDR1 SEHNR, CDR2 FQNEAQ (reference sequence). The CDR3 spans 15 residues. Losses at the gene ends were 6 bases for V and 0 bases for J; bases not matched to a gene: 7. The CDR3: CASSNTTGGSYEQYF. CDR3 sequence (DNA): TGTGCCAGCAGTAACACTACAGGGGGCTCCTACGAGCAGTACTTC.

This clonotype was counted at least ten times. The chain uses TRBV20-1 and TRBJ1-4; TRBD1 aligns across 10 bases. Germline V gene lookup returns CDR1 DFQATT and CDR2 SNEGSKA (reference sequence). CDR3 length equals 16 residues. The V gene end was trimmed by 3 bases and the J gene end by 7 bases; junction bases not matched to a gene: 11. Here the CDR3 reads CSASRGPTGGSEKLFF. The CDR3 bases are TGCAGTGCTAGTCGCGGACCGACAGGGGGCAGTGAAAAACTGTTTTTT.

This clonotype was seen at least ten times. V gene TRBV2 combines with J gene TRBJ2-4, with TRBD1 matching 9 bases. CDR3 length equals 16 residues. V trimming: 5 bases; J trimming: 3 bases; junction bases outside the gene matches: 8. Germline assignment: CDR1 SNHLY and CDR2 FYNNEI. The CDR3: CASSPSWDRVKNIQYF. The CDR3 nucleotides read TGTGCCAGCAGTCCTTCCTGGGACAGGGTCAAAAACATTCAGTACTTC.

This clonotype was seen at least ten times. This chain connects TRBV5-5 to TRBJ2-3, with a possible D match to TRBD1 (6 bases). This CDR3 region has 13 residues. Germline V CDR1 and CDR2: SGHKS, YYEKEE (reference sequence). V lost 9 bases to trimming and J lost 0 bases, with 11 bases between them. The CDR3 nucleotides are TGTGCCACTGGACAGACTAGCACAGATACGCAGTATTTT. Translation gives CATGQTSTDTQYF. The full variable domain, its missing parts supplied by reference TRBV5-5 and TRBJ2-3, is DAGVTQSPTHLIKTRGQQVTLRCSPISGHKSVSWYQQVLGQGPQFIFQYYEKEERGRGNFPDRFSARQFPNYSSELNVNALLLGDSALYLCATGQTSTDTQYFGPGTRLTVL.

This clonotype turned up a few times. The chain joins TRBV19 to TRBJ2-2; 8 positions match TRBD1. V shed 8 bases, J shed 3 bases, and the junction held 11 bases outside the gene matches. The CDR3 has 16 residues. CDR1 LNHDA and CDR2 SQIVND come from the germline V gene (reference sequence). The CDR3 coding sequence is TGTGCCAGTGTGTCAGTAGGGACAGGTTACACCGGGGAGCTGTTTTTT. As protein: CASVSVGTGYTGELFF. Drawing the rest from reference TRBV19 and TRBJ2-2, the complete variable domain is DGGITQSPKYLFRKEGQNVTLSCEQNLNHDAMYWYRQDPGQGLRLIYYSQIVNDFQKGDIAEGYSVSREKKESFPLTVTSAQKNPTAFYLCASVSVGTGYTGELFFGEGSRLTVL.

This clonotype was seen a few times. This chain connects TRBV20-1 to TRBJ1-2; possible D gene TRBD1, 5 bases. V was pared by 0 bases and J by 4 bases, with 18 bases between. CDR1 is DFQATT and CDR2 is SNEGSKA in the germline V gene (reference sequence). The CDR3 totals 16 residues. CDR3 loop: CSARDPGHPTLYGYTF. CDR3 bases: TGCAGTGCTAGAGACCCCGGACATCCTACCCTCTATGGCTACACCTTC.

The CDR3 DNA is TGTGCCAGCAGCTTCAGGGGTCTCGGCTACACCTTC. Its translation is CASSFRGLGYTF. V gene TRBV5-8 combines with J gene TRBJ1-2; possibly TRBD1 for D (6 bases). The CDR3 extends over 12 amino acids. Germline V gene sequence: CDR1 SGHTS, CDR2 YDEGEE. Trimming took 2 bases from V and 8 from J, leaving 10 bases between them.

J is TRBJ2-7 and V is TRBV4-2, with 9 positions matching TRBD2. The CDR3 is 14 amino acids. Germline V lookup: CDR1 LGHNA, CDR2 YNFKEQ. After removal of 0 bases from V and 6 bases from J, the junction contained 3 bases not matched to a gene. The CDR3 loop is CASSQDSGRSEQYF. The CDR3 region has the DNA TGTGCCAGCAGCCAAGATAGCGGGAGAAGCGAGCAGTACTTC.

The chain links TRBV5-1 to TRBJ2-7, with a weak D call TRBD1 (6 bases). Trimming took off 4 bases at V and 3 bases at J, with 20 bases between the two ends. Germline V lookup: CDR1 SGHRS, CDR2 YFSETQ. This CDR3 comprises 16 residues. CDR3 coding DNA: TGCGCCAGCAGCGAAACACGGACAGCTCCTTACTACGAGCAGTACTTC. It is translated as CASSETRTAPYYEQYF.

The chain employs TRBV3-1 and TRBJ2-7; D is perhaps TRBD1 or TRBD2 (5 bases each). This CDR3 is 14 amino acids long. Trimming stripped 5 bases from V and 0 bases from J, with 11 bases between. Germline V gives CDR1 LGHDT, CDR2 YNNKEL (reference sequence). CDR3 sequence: CASSGWDGSYEQYF. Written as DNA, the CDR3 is TGTGCCAGCAGCGGATGGGACGGCTCCTACGAGCAGTACTTC.

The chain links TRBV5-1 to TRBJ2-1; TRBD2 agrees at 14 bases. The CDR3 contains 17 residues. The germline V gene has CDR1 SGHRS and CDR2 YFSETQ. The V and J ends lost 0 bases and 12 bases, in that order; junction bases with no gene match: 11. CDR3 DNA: TGCGCCAGCAGCTTGGCCCCCGGACTAGCGGGAGGAGGGGGGCAGTTCTTC. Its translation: CASSLAPGLAGGGGQFF. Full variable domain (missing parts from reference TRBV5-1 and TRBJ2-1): KAGVTQTPRYLIKTRGQQVTLSCSPISGHRSVSWYQQTPGQGLQFLFEYFSETQRNKGNFPGRFSGRQFSNSRSEMNVSTLELGDSALYLCASSLAPGLAGGGGQFFGPGTRLTVL.

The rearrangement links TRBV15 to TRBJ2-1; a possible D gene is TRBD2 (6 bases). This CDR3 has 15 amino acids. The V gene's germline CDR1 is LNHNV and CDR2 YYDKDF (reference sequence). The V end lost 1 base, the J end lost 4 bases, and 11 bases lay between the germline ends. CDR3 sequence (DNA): TGTGCCACCAGCAGAGGGGGGGAAAAATACAATGAGCAGTTCTTC. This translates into CATSRGGEKYNEQFF.

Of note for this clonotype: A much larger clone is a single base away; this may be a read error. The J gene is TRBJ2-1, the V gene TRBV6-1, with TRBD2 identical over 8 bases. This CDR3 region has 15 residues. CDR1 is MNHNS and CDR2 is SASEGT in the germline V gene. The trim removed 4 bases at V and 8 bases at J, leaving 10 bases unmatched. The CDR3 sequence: CASSAASGLVDEQFF. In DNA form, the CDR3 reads TGTGCCAGCAGTGCCGCCTCGGGACTAGTGGATGAGCAGTTCTTC.

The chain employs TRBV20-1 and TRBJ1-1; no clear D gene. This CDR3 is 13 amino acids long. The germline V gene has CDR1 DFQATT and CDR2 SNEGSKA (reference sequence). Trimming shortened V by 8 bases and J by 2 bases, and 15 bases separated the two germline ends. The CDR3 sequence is CSWLAWANTEAFF. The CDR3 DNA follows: TGCAGTTGGCTTGCTTGGGCCAACACTGAAGCTTTCTTT.

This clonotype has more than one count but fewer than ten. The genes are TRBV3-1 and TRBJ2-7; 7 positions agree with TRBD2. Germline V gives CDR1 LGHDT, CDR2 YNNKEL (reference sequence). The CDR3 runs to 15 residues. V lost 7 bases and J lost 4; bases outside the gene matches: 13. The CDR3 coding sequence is TGTGCCAGCAAAAAGGCGGCGGGAGAGGAGTACGAGCAGTACTTC. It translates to CASKKAAGEEYEQYF.

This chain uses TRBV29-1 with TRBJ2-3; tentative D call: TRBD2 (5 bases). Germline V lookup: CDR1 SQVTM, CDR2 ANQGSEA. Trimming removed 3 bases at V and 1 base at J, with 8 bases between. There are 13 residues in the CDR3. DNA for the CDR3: TGCAGCGTTGAGTTGGGAGGCACAGATACGCAGTATTTT. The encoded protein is CSVELGGTDTQYF.

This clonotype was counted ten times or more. The CDR3 loop is CASSLRIGDNQPQHF. The CDR3, as DNA: TGTGCCAGCAGTTTACGAATAGGGGACAATCAGCCCCAGCATTTT. The rearrangement uses TRBV28 and TRBJ1-5, with TRBD1 as a possible D gene (5 bases). Germline V gene sequence: CDR1 MDHEN, CDR2 SYDVKM. V shed 2 bases and J shed 3 bases, with 11 bases lying between them. The CDR3 loop spans 15 amino acids. Full variable domain (outside the CDR3, taken from reference TRBV28 and TRBJ1-5): DVKVTQSSRYLVKRTGEKVFLECVQDMDHENMFWYRQDPGLGLRLIYFSYDVKMKEKGDIPEGYSVSREKKERFSLILESASTNQTSMYLCASSLRIGDNQPQHFGDGTRLSIL.

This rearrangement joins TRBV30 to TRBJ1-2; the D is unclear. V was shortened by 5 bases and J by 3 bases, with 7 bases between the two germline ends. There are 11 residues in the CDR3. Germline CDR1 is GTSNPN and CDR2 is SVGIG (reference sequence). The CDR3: CAWVYDYGYTF. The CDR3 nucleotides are TGTGCCTGGGTGTACGACTATGGCTACACCTTC.

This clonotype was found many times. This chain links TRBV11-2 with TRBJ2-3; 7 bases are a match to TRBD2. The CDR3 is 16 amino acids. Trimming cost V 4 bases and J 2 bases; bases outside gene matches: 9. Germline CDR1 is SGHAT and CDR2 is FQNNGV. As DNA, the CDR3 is TGTGCCAGCAGCTATAGGGCCGGACTAGTCACAGATACGCAGTATTTT. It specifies CASSYRAGLVTDTQYF.

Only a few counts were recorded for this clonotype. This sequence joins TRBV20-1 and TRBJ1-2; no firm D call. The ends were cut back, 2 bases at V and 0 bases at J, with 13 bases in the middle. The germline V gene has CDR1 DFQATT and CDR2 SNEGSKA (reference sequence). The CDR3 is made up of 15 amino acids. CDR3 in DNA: TGCAGTGCTAGACCCCAGAGGGTTGCTAACTATGGCTACACCTTC. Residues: CSARPQRVANYGYTF.

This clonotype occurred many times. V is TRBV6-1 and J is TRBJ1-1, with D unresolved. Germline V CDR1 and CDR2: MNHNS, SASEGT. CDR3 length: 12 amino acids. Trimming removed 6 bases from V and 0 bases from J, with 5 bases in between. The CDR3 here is CASSIMNTEAFF. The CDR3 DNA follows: TGTGCCAGCAGCATTATGAACACTGAAGCTTTCTTT.

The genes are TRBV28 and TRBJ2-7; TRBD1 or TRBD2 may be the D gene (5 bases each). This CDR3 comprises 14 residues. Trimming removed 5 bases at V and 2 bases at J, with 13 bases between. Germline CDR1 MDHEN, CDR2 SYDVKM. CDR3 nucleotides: TGTGCCAGCAGTCCGGGACCGGGTCCCTACGAGCAGTACTTC. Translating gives CASSPGPGPYEQYF.

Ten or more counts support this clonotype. CDR3 sequence reads: CASSFGHTGELFF. The CDR3 DNA is TGTGCCAGCAGTTTTGGGCACACCGGGGAGCTGTTTTTT. The chain joins TRBV12-3 or TRBV12-4 to TRBJ2-2; D unclear. V was trimmed by 3 bases and J by 3 bases, leaving 5 bases between them. The length of the CDR3 is 13 residues.

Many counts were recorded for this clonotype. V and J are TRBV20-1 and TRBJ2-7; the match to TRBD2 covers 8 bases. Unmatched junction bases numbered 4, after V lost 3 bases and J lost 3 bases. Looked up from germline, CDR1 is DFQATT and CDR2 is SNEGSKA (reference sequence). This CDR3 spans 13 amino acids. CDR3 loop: CSARSGGIYEQYF. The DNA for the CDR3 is TGCAGTGCTAGGAGCGGGGGTATCTACGAGCAGTACTTC.

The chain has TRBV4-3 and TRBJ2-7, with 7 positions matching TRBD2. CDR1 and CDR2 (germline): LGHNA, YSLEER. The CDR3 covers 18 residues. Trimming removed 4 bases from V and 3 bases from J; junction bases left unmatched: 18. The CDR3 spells CASSRDAPTGGPHYEQYF. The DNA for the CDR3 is TGCGCCAGCAGCCGAGATGCTCCAACGGGGGGACCACACTACGAGCAGTACTTC.

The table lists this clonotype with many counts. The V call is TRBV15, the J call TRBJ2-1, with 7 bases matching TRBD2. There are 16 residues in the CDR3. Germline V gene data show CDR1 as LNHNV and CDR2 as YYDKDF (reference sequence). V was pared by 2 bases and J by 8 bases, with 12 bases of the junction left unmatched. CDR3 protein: CATSRLAGAQVDEQFF. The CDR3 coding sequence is TGTGCCACCAGCAGATTGGCGGGAGCCCAAGTGGATGAGCAGTTCTTC.

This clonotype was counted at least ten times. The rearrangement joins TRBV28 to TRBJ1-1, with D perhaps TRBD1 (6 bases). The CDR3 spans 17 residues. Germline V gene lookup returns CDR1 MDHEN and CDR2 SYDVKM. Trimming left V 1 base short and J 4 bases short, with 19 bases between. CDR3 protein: CASSLFGGRWGTTEAFF. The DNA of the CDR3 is TGTGCCAGCAGTTTATTCGGGGGGCGCTGGGGAACCACTGAAGCTTTCTTT.